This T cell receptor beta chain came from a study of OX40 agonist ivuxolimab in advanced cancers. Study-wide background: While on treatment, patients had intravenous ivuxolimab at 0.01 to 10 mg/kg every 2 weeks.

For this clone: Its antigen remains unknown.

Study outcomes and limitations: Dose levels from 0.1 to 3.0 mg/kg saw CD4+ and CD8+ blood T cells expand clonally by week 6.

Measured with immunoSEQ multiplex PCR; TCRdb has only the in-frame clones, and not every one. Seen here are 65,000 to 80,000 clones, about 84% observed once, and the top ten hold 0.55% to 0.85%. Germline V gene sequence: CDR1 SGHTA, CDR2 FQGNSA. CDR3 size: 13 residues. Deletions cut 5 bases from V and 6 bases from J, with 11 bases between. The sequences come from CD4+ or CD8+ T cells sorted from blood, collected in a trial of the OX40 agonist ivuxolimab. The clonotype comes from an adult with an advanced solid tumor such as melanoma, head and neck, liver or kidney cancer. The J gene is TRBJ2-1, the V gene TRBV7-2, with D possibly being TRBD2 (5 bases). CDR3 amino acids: CASSMDFPNEQFF. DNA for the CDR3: TGTGCCAGCAGCATGGACTTCCCCAATGAGCAGTTCTTC.